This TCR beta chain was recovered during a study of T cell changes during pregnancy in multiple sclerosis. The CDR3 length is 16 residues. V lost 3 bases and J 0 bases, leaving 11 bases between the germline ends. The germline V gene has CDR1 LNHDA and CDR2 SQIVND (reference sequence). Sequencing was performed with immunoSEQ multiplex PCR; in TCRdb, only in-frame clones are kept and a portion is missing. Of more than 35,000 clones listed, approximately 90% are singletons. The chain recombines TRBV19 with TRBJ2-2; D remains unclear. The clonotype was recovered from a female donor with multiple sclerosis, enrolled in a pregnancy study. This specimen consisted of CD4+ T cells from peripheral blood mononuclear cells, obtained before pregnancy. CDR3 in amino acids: CASSIFGGPNTGELFF. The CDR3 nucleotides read TGTGCCAGTAGTATTTTCGGCGGTCCGAACACCGGGGAGCTGTTTTTT.